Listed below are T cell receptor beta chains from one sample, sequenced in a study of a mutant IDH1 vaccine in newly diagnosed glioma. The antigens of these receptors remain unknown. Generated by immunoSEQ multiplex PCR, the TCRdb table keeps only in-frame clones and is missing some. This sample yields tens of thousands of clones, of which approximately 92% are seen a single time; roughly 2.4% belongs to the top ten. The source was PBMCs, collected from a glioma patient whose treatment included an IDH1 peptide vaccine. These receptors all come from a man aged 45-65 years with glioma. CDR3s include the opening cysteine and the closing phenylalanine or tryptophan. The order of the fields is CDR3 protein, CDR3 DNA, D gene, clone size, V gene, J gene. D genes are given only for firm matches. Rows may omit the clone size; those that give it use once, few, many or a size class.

CDR3: CASSPEGAGNQPQHF
DNA: TGCGCCAGCAGCCCGGAAGGGGCCGGCAATCAGCCCCAGCATTTT
D: -
size: -
V: TRBV4-1
J: TRBJ1-5

CDR3: CASSYGLGGEQYF
DNA: TGTGCCAGCAGCTACGGACTCGGCGGGGAGCAGTACTTC
D: -
size: -
V: TRBV7-9
J: TRBJ2-7

CDR3: CASRLSGIQETQYF
DNA: TGTGCCAGCAGGCTTAGCGGGATCCAAGAGACCCAGTACTTC
D: TRBD2
size: -
V: TRBV27
J: TRBJ2-5

CDR3: CASRGAPGTAETQYF
DNA: TGTGCCAGCAGGGGGGCCCCAGGGACAGCGGAGACCCAGTACTTC
D: TRBD1
size: -
V: TRBV6-1
J: TRBJ2-5

CDR3: CASSAGRGATYEQYF
DNA: TGTGCCAGTAGTGCCGGGCGCGGGGCAACATACGAGCAGTACTTC
D: -
size: -
V: TRBV19
J: TRBJ2-7

CDR3: CASSFSGSTYEQYF
DNA: TGTGCCAGCAGCTTCTCCGGGAGTACCTACGAGCAGTACTTC
D: -
size: -
V: TRBV5-5
J: TRBJ2-7

CDR3: CASSSGLLSNQPQHF
DNA: TGTGCCAGCAGTTCGGGACTCCTTAGCAATCAGCCCCAGCATTTT
D: -
size: -
V: TRBV27
J: TRBJ1-5

CDR3: CASSPTSVYEQYF
DNA: TGTGCCAGCAGTCCGACGTCCGTCTACGAGCAGTACTTC
D: -
size: once
V: TRBV28
J: TRBJ2-7

CDR3: CASSLAQGYEQYF
DNA: TGTGCCAGCAGCTTGGCCCAGGGCTACGAGCAGTACTTC
D: -
size: -
V: TRBV5-4
J: TRBJ2-7

CDR3: CASSQTGNTEAFF
DNA: TGTGCCAGCAGCCAGACAGGTAACACTGAAGCTTTCTTT
D: -
size: -
V: TRBV11-3
J: TRBJ1-1

CDR3: CASSLELGEQYF
DNA: TGCGCCAGCAGCTTGGAATTGGGAGAGCAGTACTTC
D: -
size: -
V: TRBV5-1
J: TRBJ2-7

CDR3: CASRQTDTYEQYF
DNA: TGTGCCAGTAGGCAGACAGACACCTACGAGCAGTACTTC
D: -
size: -
V: TRBV19
J: TRBJ2-7

CDR3: CASSPPGPNTEAFF
DNA: TGTGCCAGCAGTCCCCCGGGACCTAACACTGAAGCTTTCTTT
D: -
size: -
V: TRBV28
J: TRBJ1-1

CDR3: CASSKGSTTYQETQYF
DNA: TGTGCCAGCAGCAAGGGCTCGACAACGTACCAAGAGACCCAGTACTTC
D: -
size: -
V: TRBV9
J: TRBJ2-5

CDR3: CASSLATMARGAFF
DNA: TGTGCCAGCAGCTTGGCCACAATGGCCAGAGGAGCTTTCTTT
D: -
size: few
V: TRBV5-6
J: TRBJ1-1

CDR3: CSVEDGGEVADTQYF
DNA: TGCAGCGTTGAAGATGGGGGGGAGGTGGCAGATACGCAGTATTTT
D: TRBD2
size: -
V: TRBV29-1
J: TRBJ2-3

CDR3: CASSQAGGLGYTF
DNA: TGTGCCAGCAGCCAGGCAGGGGGTCTTGGCTACACCTTC
D: TRBD1
size: -
V: TRBV14
J: TRBJ1-2

CDR3: CASSITGREYEQYF
DNA: TGTGCCAGTAGTATAACGGGGAGGGAGTACGAGCAGTACTTC
D: TRBD2
size: -
V: TRBV19
J: TRBJ2-7

CDR3: CSVGGTALSYEQYF
DNA: TGCAGCGTTGGCGGGACAGCCCTCTCCTACGAGCAGTACTTC
D: -
size: -
V: TRBV29-1
J: TRBJ2-7

CDR3: CSVDTSGRNEQYF
DNA: TGCAGCGTTGACACTAGTGGCCGAAACGAGCAGTACTTC
D: -
size: -
V: TRBV29-1
J: TRBJ2-7

CDR3: CASSYTSGGNTIYF
DNA: TGTGCCAGCAGTTACACGTCTGGGGGAAACACCATATATTTT
D: -
size: -
V: TRBV6-5
J: TRBJ1-3

CDR3: CASSRWTATDTQYF
DNA: TGCGCCAGCAGCCGATGGACAGCAACAGATACGCAGTATTTT
D: -
size: -
V: TRBV5-1
J: TRBJ2-3

CDR3: CASSQDRANYGYTF
DNA: TGTGCCAGCAGCCAAGATCGGGCTAACTATGGCTACACCTTC
D: -
size: -
V: TRBV4-2
J: TRBJ1-2

CDR3: CASSLAGTAGTEAFF
DNA: TGTGCCAGCAGCTTGGCCGGGACAGCGGGCACTGAAGCTTTCTTT
D: TRBD1
size: -
V: TRBV5-5
J: TRBJ1-1

CDR3: CASSYWSRVEGTQYF
DNA: TGTGCCAGCAGTTATTGGAGCAGGGTGGAGGGGACGCAGTATTTT
D: -
size: -
V: TRBV6-6
J: TRBJ2-3

CDR3: CASSLTYSNQPQHF
DNA: TGTGCCAGCAGTTTAACTTATAGCAATCAGCCCCAGCATTTT
D: -
size: -
V: TRBV28
J: TRBJ1-5

CDR3: CASSPRRNTEAFF
DNA: TGCGCCAGCAGCCCCAGGAGGAACACTGAAGCTTTCTTT
D: -
size: -
V: TRBV5-1
J: TRBJ1-1

CDR3: CASKASLNNQPQHF
DNA: TGTGCCAGTAAGGCCAGCCTAAACAATCAGCCCCAGCATTTT
D: -
size: -
V: TRBV19
J: TRBJ1-5

CDR3: CASSRKRETWYEQYF
DNA: TGTGCCAGCAGCCGCAAGCGGGAGACCTGGTACGAGCAGTACTTC
D: TRBD2
size: once
V: TRBV14
J: TRBJ2-7

CDR3: CASSSPFYGYTF
DNA: TGTGCCAGCAGTTCCCCCTTCTATGGCTACACCTTC
D: -
size: -
V: TRBV28
J: TRBJ1-2

CDR3: CASSVGSGGYGYTF
DNA: TGTGCCAGCAGCGTAGGGTCAGGGGGATATGGCTACACCTTC
D: TRBD1
size: -
V: TRBV9
J: TRBJ1-2

CDR3: CASSFLDKQLFSDEQYF
DNA: TGTGCCAGCAGCTTCCTGGACAAACAACTTTTTTCCGACGAGCAGTACTTC
D: -
size: -
V: TRBV5-6
J: TRBJ2-7

CDR3: CASSYLGGRYNEQFF
DNA: TGTGCCAGCAGTTACTTGGGGGGGCGATACAATGAGCAGTTCTTC
D: -
size: -
V: TRBV6-5
J: TRBJ2-1

CDR3: CAWRGGDGTPKIYGYTF
DNA: TGTGCCTGGAGGGGGGGGGACGGGACACCTAAAATTTATGGCTACACCTTC
D: -
size: -
V: TRBV30
J: TRBJ1-2

CDR3: CASSNSFGRYGYTF
DNA: TGTGCCAGCAGCAACTCTTTTGGGCGCTATGGCTACACCTTC
D: -
size: -
V: TRBV21-1
J: TRBJ1-2

CDR3: CASSLTSGSLGETQYF
DNA: TGTGCCAGCAGTTTGACTAGCGGGAGTCTAGGAGAGACCCAGTACTTC
D: TRBD2
size: -
V: TRBV6-6
J: TRBJ2-5

CDR3: CASSFLSDTQYF
DNA: TGTGCCAGCAGTTTCCTCTCAGATACGCAGTATTTT
D: -
size: -
V: TRBV2
J: TRBJ2-3

CDR3: CASSSQGYRETQYF
DNA: TGTGCCAGCTCATCTCAGGGGTATAGGGAGACCCAGTACTTC
D: -
size: -
V: TRBV18
J: TRBJ2-5

CDR3: CASRQPLGSGYGYTF
DNA: TGTGCCAGCAGGCAACCTCTGGGTTCGGGATATGGCTACACCTTC
D: -
size: -
V: TRBV6-5
J: TRBJ1-2

CDR3: CASSLIRNGYTF
DNA: TGTGCCAGCAGCTTAATAAGGAATGGCTACACCTTC
D: -
size: -
V: TRBV7-3
J: TRBJ1-2

CDR3: CASRETGGDGYTF
DNA: TGTGCCAGCAGGGAGACAGGGGGTGATGGCTACACCTTC
D: TRBD1
size: -
V: TRBV6-5
J: TRBJ1-2

CDR3: CASSLVGRGLFGNQPQHF
DNA: TGTGCCAGTAGTCTAGTGGGCAGGGGGCTTTTCGGCAATCAGCCCCAGCATTTT
D: TRBD1
size: -
V: TRBV19
J: TRBJ1-5

CDR3: CASSQQGLLVQFF
DNA: TGTGCCAGCAGCCAACAGGGGCTTTTAGTGCAGTTCTTC
D: TRBD1
size: -
V: TRBV11-2
J: TRBJ2-1

CDR3: CASSSTTGSTYEQYF
DNA: TGTGCCAGCAGCTCGACGACAGGATCTACCTACGAGCAGTACTTC
D: -
size: -
V: TRBV11-2
J: TRBJ2-7

CDR3: CASSLQGMNTEAFF
DNA: TGTGCCAGCAGTTTACAGGGTATGAACACTGAAGCTTTCTTT
D: -
size: -
V: TRBV27
J: TRBJ1-1

CDR3: CASSLGLFNEQFF
DNA: TGTGCCAGCAGCTTGGGCCTCTTCAATGAGCAGTTCTTC
D: -
size: once
V: TRBV5-8
J: TRBJ2-1

CDR3: CASSIVLPGRNQPQHF
DNA: TGTGCCAGTAGTATAGTTTTGCCAGGACGCAATCAGCCCCAGCATTTT
D: -
size: -
V: TRBV19
J: TRBJ1-5